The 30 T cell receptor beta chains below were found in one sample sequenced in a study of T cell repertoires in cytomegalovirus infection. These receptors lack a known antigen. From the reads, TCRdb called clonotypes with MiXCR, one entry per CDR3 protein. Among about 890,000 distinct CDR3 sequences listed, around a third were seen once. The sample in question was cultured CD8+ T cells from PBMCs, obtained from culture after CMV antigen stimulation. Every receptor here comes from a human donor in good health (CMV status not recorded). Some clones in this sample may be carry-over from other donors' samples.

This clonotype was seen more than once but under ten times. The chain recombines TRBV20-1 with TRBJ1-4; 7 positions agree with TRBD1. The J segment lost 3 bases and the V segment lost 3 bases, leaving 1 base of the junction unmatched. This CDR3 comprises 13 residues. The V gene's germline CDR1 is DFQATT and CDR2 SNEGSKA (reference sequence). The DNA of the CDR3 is TGCAGTGCTAGGGGGACAGCTAATGAAAAACTGTTTTTT. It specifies CSARGTANEKLFF.

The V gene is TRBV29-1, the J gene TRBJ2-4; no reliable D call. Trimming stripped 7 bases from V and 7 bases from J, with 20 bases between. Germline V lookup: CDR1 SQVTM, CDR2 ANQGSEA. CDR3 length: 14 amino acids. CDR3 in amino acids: CSAHTVNTGNIQYF. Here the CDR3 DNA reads TGCAGCGCACACACCGTTAACACCGGGAACATTCAGTACTTC.

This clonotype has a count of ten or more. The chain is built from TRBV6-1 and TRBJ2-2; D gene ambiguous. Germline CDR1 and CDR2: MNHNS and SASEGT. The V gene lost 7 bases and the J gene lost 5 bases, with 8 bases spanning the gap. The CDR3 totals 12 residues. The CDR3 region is CASTQRTGELFF. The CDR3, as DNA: TGTGCCAGCACTCAGAGGACCGGGGAGCTGTTTTTT.

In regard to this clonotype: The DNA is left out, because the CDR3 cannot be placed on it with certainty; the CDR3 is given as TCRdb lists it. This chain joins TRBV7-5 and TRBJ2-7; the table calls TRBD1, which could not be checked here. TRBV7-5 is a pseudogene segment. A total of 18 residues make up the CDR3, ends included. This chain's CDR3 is CISVPETYGTELTLEQYV.

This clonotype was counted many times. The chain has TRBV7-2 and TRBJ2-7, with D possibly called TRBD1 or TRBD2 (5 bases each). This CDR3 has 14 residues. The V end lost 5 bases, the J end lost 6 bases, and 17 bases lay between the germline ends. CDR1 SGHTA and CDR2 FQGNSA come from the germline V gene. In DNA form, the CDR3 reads TGTGCCAGCAGCCCTTATACACCCGGGGCCGAGCAGTACTTC. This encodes CASSPYTPGAEQYF.

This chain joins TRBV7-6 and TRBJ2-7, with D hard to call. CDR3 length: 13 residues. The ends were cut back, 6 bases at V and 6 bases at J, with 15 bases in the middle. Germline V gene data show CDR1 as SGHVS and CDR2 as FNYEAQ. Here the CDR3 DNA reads TGTGCCAGCAGTAAGATGTGGCTAAGCGAGCAGTACTTC. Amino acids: CASSKMWLSEQYF.

The CDR3 loop reads CASSYKYWRGTDTQYF. CDR3 nucleotides: TGTGCCAGCAGTTATAAGTACTGGCGGGGCACAGATACGCAGTATTTT. This sequence joins TRBV6-5 and TRBJ2-3, with D possibly matching TRBD2 (5 bases). V was trimmed by 3 bases and J by 1 base, leaving 14 bases between them. The CDR3 is 16 residues long. Germline V gene data show CDR1 as MNHEY and CDR2 as SVGAGI.

The CDR3 sequence: CAIRLGPPEDGYTF. The CDR3, as DNA: TGTGCCATCCGCTTAGGGCCCCCGGAGGATGGCTACACCTTC. This chain joins TRBV10-3 and TRBJ1-2; D unresolved. The germline gives CDR1 ENHRY, CDR2 SYGVKD. Trimming removed 8 bases at V and 6 bases at J, with 19 bases between. The CDR3 runs 14 residues.

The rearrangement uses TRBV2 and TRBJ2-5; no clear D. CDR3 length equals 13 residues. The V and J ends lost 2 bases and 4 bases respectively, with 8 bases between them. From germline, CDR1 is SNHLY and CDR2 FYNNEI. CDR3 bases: TGTGCCAGCAGTGAACTCTCTGGAGAGACCCAGTACTTC. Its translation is CASSELSGETQYF.

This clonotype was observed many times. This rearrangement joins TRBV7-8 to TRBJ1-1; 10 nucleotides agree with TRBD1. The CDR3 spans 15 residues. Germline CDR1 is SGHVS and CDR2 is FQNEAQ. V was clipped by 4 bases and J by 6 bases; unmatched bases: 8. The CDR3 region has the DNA TGTGCCAGCAGCTCCCGTTGGGACAGGGGTCCTGAAGCTTTCTTT. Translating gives CASSSRWDRGPEAFF.

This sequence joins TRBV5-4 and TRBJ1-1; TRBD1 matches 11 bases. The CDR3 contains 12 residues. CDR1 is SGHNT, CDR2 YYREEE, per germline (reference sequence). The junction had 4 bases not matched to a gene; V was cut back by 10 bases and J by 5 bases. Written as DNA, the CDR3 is TGTGCCGTAGGGACAGGGGGAACTGAAGCTTTCTTT. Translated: CAVGTGGTEAFF. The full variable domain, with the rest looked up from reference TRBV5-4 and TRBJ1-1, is ETGVTQSPTHLIKTRGQQVTLRCSSQSGHNTVSWYQQALGQGPQFIFQYYREEENGRGNFPPRFSGLQFPNYSSELNVNALELDDSALYLCAVGTGGTEAFFGQGTRLTVV.

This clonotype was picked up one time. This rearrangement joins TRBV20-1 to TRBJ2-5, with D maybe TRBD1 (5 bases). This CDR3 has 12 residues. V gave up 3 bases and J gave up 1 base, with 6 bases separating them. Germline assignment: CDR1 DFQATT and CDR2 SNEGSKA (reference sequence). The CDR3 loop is CSASDSQETQYF. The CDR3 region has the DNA TGCAGTGCTAGCGACAGCCAAGAGACCCAGTACTTC.

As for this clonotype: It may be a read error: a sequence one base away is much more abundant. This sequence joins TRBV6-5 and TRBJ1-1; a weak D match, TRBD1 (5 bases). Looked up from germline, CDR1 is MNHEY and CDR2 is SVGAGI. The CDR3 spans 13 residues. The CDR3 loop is CTSRLTANTEAFF. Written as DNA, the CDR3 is TGTACCAGCAGATTGACAGCGAACACTGAAGCTTTCTTT.

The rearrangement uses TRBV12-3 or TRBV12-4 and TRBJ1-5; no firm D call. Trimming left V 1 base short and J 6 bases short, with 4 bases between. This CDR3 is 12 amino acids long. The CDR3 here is CASSLEAQPQHF. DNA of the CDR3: TGTGCCAGCAGTTTAGAGGCTCAGCCCCAGCATTTT.

CDR3 nucleotide sequence: TGTGCCAGCAGGGGGACAGGCCAAATTGGCTACACCTTC. Its translation is CASRGTGQIGYTF. V gene TRBV9 combines with J gene TRBJ1-2; TRBD1 matches at 8 bases. Germline assignment: CDR1 SGDLS and CDR2 YYNGEE. The CDR3 contains 13 residues. V gave up 5 bases and J gave up 7 bases; unmatched junction bases: 7.

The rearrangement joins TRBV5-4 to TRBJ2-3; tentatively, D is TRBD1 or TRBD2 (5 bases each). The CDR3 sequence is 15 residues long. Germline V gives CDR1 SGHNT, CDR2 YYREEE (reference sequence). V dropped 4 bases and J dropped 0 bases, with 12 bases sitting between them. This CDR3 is CASSVLEGSTDTQYF. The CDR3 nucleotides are TGTGCCAGCAGCGTCCTAGAGGGGAGCACAGATACGCAGTATTTT.

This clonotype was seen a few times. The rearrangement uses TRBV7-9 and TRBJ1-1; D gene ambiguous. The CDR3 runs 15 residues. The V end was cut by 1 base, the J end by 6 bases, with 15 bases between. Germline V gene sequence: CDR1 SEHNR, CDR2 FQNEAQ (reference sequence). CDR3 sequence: CASSLGTEAPPEAFF. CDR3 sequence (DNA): TGTGCCAGCAGCTTAGGTACGGAGGCCCCCCCTGAAGCTTTCTTT.

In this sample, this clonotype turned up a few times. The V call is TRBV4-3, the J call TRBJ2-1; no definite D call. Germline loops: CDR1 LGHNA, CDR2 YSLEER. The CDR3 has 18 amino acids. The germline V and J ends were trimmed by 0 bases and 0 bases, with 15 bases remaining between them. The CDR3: CASSQEEQVLSSYNEQFF. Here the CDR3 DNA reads TGCGCCAGCAGCCAAGAAGAACAAGTATTAAGCTCCTACAATGAGCAGTTCTTC.

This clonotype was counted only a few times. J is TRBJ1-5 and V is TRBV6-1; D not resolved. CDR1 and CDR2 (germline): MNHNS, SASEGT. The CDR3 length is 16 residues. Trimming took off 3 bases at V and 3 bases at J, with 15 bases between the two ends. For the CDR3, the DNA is TGTGCCAGCAGTGAGGGGAGGCAGGCTATCAATCAGCCCCAGCATTTT. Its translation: CASSEGRQAINQPQHF.

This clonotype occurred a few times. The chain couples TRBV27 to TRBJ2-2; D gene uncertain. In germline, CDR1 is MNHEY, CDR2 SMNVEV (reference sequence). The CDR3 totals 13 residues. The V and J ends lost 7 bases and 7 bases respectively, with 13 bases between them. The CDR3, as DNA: TGTGCCAGCACTCGGTCTTGGATCGGGGAGCTGTTTTTT. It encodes CASTRSWIGELFF.

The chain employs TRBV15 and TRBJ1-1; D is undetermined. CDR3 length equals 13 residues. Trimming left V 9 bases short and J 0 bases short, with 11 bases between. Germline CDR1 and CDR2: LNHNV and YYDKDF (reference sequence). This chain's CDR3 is CATKRALNTEAFF. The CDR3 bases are TGTGCCACTAAACGAGCCCTGAACACTGAAGCTTTCTTT.

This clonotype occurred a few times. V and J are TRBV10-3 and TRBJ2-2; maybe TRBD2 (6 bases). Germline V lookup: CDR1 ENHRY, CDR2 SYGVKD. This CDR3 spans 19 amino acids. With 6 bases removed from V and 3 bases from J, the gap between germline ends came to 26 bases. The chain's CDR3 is CAIRVFRDGPSGDTGELFF. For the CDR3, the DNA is TGTGCCATCAGGGTCTTTCGGGACGGCCCCTCGGGGGACACCGGGGAGCTGTTTTTT.

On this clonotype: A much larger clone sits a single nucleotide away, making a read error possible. The chain's CDR3 is CVSSLREFQFF. DNA of the CDR3: TGTGTCAGCAGCTTGAGAGAGTTTCAGTTCTTC. The J gene is TRBJ2-1, the V gene TRBV7-9; D remains unclear. Germline V gene lookup returns CDR1 SEHNR and CDR2 FQNEAQ (reference sequence). The CDR3 contains 11 residues.

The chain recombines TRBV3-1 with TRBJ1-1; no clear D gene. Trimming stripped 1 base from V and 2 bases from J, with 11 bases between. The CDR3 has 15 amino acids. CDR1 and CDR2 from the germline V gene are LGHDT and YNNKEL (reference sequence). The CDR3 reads CASSQVGQRNTEAFF. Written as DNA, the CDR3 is TGTGCCAGCAGCCAAGTAGGGCAGCGAAACACTGAAGCTTTCTTT.

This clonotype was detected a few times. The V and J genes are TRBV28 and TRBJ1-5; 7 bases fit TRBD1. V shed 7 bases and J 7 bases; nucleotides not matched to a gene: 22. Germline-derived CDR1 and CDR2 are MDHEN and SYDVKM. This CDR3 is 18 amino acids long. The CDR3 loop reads CASTFDREIIRAGQPQHF. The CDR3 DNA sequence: TGTGCCAGCACGTTCGACAGGGAGATCATTCGGGCTGGCCAGCCCCAGCATTTT.

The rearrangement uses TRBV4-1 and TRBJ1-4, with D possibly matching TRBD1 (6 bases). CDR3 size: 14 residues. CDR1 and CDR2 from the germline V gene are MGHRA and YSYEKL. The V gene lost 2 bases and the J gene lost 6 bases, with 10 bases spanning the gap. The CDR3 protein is CASSQRGGYEKLFF. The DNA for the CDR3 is TGCGCCAGCAGCCAAAGGGGGGGATATGAAAAACTGTTTTTT.

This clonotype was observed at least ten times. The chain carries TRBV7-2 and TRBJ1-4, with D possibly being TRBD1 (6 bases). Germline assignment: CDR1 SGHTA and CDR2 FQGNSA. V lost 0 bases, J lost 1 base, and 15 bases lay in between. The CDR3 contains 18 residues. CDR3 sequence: CASSLARRGHGTNEKLFF. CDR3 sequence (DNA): TGTGCCAGCAGCTTAGCCCGCAGGGGCCACGGAACTAATGAAAAACTGTTTTTT.

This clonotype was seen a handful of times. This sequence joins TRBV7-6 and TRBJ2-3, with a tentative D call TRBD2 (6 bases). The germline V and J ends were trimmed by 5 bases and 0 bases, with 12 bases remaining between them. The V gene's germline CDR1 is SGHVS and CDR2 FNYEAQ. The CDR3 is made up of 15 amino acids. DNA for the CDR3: TGTGCCAGCAGCAGACTAGGGGCGAGCACAGATACGCAGTATTTT. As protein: CASSRLGASTDTQYF.

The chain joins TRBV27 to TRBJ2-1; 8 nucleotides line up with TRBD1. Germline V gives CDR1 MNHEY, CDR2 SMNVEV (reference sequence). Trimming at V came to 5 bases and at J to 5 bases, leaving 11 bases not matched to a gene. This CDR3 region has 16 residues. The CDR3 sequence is CASSQSPRGRHNEQFF. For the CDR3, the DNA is TGTGCCAGCAGTCAGAGTCCCAGGGGGCGCCACAATGAGCAGTTCTTC.

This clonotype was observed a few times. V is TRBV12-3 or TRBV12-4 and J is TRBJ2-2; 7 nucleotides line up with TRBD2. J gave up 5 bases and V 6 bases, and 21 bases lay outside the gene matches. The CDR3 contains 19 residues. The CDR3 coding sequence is TGTGCCAGCAGATCCGGTTTGGGGCCGGTGATAGCGGGTACCGGGGAGCTGTTTTTT. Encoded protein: CASRSGLGPVIAGTGELFF.